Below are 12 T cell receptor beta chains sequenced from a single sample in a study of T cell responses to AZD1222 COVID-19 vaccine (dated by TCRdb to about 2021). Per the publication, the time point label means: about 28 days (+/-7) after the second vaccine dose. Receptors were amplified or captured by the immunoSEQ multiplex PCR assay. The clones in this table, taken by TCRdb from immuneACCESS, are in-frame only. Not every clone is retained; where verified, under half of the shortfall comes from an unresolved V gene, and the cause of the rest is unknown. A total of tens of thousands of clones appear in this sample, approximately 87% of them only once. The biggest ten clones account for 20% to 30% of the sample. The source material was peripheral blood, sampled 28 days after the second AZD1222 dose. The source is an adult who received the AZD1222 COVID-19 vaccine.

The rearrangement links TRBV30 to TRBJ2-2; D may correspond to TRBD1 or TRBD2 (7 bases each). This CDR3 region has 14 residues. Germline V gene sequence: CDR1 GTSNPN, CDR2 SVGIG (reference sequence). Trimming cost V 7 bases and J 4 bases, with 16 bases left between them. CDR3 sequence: CASGRGRGTGELFF. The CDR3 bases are TGTGCCTCTGGGAGGGGGCGAGGCACCGGGGAGCTGTTTTTT.

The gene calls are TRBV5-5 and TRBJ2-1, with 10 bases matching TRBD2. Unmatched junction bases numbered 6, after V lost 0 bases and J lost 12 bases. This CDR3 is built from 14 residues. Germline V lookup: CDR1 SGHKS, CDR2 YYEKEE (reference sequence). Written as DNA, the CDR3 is TGTGCCAGCAGCTTGGGTACTAGCGGGAAAAGGCAGTTCTTC. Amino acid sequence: CASSLGTSGKRQFF.

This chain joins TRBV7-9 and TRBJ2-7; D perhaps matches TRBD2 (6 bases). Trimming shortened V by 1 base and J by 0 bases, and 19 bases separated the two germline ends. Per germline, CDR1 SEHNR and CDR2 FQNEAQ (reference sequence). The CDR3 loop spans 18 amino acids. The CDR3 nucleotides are TGTGCCAGCAGCTTAGTTCGTATCGGTGCGACTAGCTCCTACGAGCAGTACTTC. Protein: CASSLVRIGATSSYEQYF.

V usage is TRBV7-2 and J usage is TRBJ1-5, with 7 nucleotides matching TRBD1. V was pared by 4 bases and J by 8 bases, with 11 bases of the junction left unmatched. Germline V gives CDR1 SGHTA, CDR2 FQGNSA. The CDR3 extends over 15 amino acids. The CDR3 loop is CASSSRGGTGEPQHF. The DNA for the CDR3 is TGTGCCAGCAGCTCCAGAGGCGGAACAGGGGAGCCCCAGCATTTT.

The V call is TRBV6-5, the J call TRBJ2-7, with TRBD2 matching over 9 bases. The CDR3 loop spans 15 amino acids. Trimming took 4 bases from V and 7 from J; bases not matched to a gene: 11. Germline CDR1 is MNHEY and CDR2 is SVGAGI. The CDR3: CASSSTLAGRGEQYF. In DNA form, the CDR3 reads TGTGCCAGCAGTTCAACCCTAGCGGGGAGGGGAGAGCAGTACTTC.

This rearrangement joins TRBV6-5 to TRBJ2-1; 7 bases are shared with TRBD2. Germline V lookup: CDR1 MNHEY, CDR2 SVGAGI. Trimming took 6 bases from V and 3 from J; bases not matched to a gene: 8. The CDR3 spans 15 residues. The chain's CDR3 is CASRPSSGGYNEQFF. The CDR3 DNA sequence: TGTGCCAGCAGGCCCTCCTCGGGAGGCTACAATGAGCAGTTCTTC.

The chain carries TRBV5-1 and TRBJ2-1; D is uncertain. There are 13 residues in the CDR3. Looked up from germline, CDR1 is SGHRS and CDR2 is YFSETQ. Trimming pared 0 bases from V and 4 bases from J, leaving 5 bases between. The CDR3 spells CASSLGSYNEQFF. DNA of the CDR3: TGCGCCAGCAGCTTGGGTTCGTACAATGAGCAGTTCTTC. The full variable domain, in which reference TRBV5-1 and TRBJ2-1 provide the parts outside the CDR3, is KAGVTQTPRYLIKTRGQQVTLSCSPISGHRSVSWYQQTPGQGLQFLFEYFSETQRNKGNFPGRFSGRQFSNSRSEMNVSTLELGDSALYLCASSLGSYNEQFFGPGTRLTVL.

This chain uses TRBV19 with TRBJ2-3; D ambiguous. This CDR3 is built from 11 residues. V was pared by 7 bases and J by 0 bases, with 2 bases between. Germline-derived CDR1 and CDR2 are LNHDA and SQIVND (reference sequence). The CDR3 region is CASTSTDTQYF. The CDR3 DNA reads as TGTGCCAGTACGAGCACAGATACGCAGTATTTT.

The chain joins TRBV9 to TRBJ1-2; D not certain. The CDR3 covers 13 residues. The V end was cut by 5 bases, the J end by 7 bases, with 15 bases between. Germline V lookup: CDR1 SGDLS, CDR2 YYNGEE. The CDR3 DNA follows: TGTGCCAGCAGTTCTGCAGTGACGCGTGGCTACACCTTC. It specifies CASSSAVTRGYTF.

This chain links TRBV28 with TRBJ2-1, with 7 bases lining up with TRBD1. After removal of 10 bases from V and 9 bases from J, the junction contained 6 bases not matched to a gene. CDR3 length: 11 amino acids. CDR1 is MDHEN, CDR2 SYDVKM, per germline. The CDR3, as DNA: TGTGCCACTACAGGGGCGGCTGAGCAGTTCTTC. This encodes CATTGAAEQFF.

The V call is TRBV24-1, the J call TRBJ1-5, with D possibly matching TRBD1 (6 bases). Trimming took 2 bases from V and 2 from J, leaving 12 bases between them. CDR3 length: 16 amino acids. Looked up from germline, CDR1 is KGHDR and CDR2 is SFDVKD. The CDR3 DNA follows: TGTGCCACCAGTGATTCAAAGGGGGGCGGCAATCAGCCCCAGCATTTT. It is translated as CATSDSKGGGNQPQHF.

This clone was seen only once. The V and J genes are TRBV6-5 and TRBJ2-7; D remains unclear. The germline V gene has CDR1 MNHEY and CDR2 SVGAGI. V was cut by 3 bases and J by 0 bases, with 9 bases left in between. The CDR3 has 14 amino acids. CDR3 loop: CASSYTASSYEQYF. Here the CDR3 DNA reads TGTGCCAGCAGTTATACGGCGAGCTCCTACGAGCAGTACTTC.